In this sample, the clone carrying this T cell receptor (beta chain) turned up a few times. The junction differs from germline at one of its ends, possibly a read error. These data come from a study of blood T cell repertoires in COVID-19. On the study more broadly: The samples span acute and convalescent COVID-19 from the United States, Italy and Spain. T cells, B-cell-depleted T cells, or PBMCs provided the cDNA or gDNA that served as material.

Authors' methods: Amplifying reference gene primers gave estimates of nucleated cell counts. The repertoire was sequenced with immunoSEQ multiplex PCR; TCRdb's copy has only in-frame clones and lacks some. From that table come the V and J calls and clone size; the DNA was used to work out D and trimming. The sample lists about 91,000 clones, over 70% seen once, with approximately 10% in the top ten. Per germline, CDR1 SEHNR and CDR2 FQNEAQ (reference sequence). This CDR3 contains 15 residues. The origin of this receptor is a woman older than 75 with acute or convalescent COVID-19. The chain combines TRBV7-9 with TRBJ2-5; TRBD1 is a possible D gene (7 bases). The sample was peripheral blood. The CDR3 DNA reads as TGTGCCAGCAGCCCAAGGGGACTTGTGGCAAAACAGGGGCACTTC. It is translated as CASSPRGLVAKQGHF.